This T cell receptor beta chain was recovered during a study of beta chain features in type 1 diabetes. In this sample, this clone turned up a few times. The antigen is not known. General study findings and limits: Significant though moderate, a shortening of TCRB CDR3s appeared in all four CD4+ subsets of Type 1 diabetes patients.

Reverse transcription of all isolated RNA meant that expressed TCRB transcripts were sequenced. The assay was immunoSEQ multiplex PCR, and TCRdb's table has in-frame clones only and misses some. The profile covers about 150,000 clones, with over 9% appearing a single time and 0.45% to 0.6% taken by the ten largest. This TCR came from a man aged 25 to 40 with type 1 diabetes. The sample comprised central memory CD4+ T cells from blood.

CDR3 sequence: CASSQDREAHYQPQHF. The CDR3 DNA sequence: TGCGCCAGCAGCCAAGATCGGGAGGCCCACTATCAGCCCCAGCATTTT. The J gene is TRBJ1-5, the V gene TRBV4-1; no firm D call. This CDR3 has 16 amino acids. V lost 0 bases to trimming and J lost 5 bases, with 14 bases between them. The germline V gene has CDR1 MGHRA and CDR2 YSYEKL.